The 6 T cell receptor beta chains listed next were all sequenced from one sample in a study of T-cell reconstitution after alpha-beta-depleted transplantation in children. TCRbeta library preparation incorporated unique molecular identifiers. MiXCR, applied by TCRdb to the PCR reads, yields one record per CDR3 protein. This table holds approximately 400,000 distinct CDR3 sequences, roughly a tenth found once. The sample was PBMCs from the stem cell graft donor, taken from the stem cell graft. These TCRs come from a human donor who donated a stem cell graft to a child with acute myeloid leukemia.

This clonotype turned up a few times. The chain links TRBV9 to TRBJ1-2; D is undetermined. The germline V gene has CDR1 SGDLS and CDR2 YYNGEE. This CDR3 contains 21 residues. Trimming stripped 3 bases from V and 2 bases from J, with 32 bases between. The CDR3 here is CASSESEGEDPPKIENYGYTF. The CDR3 DNA sequence: TGTGCCAGCAGCGAATCGGAAGGCGAAGACCCCCCAAAGATTGAGAACTATGGCTACACCTTC.

This clonotype has ten or more counts. V and J are TRBV20-1 and TRBJ2-3; either TRBD1 or TRBD2 may supply D (5 bases each). This CDR3 has 13 residues. Trimming removed 5 bases from V and 3 bases from J, with 12 bases in between. The germline gives CDR1 DFQATT, CDR2 SNEGSKA (reference sequence). In DNA form, the CDR3 reads TGCAGTGCTCGAGGGGTCGGAACAGATACGCAGTATTTT. Protein: CSARGVGTDTQYF.

About this clonotype itself: Germline is not matched at one junction end, which may reflect a read error. The rearrangement links TRBV20-1 to TRBJ2-3, with 10 bases fitting TRBD2. Germline V lookup: CDR1 DFQATT, CDR2 SNEGSKA (reference sequence). This CDR3 spans 17 amino acids. In nucleotides, the CDR3 is TGCTGTGCTCTCCCCCCTAGCGGGGGAGGTCTCACAGATACGCAGTATTTT. This translates into CCALPPSGGGLTDTQYF.

The chain carries TRBV5-1 and TRBJ1-2; 8 bases are a match to TRBD1. V was pared by 0 bases and J by 7 bases, with 8 bases of the junction left unmatched. CDR1 and CDR2 from the germline V gene are SGHRS and YFSETQ. CDR3 length: 15 amino acids. In nucleotides, the CDR3 is TGCGCCAGCAGCTTGGAGGCAGGGGGCATTGTTGGCTACACCTTC. Amino acids: CASSLEAGGIVGYTF. Filled out from reference TRBV5-1 and TRBJ1-2, the complete variable domain reads KAGVTQTPRYLIKTRGQQVTLSCSPISGHRSVSWYQQTPGQGLQFLFEYFSETQRNKGNFPGRFSGRQFSNSRSEMNVSTLELGDSALYLCASSLEAGGIVGYTFGSGTRLTVV.

The sample holds many counts of this clonotype. J is TRBJ2-5 and V is TRBV20-1; the match to TRBD2 covers 10 bases. The V and J ends lost 0 bases and 4 bases, in that order; junction bases with no gene match: 8. Germline lookup yields CDR1 DFQATT and CDR2 SNEGSKA (reference sequence). The CDR3 is 16 amino acids. The CDR3 sequence: CSARDWLAGAAETQYF. CDR3 DNA: TGCAGTGCTAGAGATTGGCTAGCGGGGGCCGCAGAGACCCAGTACTTC.

This clonotype showed up just a few times. This rearrangement joins TRBV18 to TRBJ1-1; D might be TRBD1 (5 bases). The germline CDR1 and CDR2 sequences are KGHSH and LQKENI. This CDR3 comprises 13 residues. The V end was cut by 5 bases, the J end by 7 bases, with 14 bases between. The CDR3 region has the DNA TGTGCCAGCTCATCCGACGGGGGAGGTGAAGCTTTCTTT. It yields the protein CASSSDGGGEAFF.